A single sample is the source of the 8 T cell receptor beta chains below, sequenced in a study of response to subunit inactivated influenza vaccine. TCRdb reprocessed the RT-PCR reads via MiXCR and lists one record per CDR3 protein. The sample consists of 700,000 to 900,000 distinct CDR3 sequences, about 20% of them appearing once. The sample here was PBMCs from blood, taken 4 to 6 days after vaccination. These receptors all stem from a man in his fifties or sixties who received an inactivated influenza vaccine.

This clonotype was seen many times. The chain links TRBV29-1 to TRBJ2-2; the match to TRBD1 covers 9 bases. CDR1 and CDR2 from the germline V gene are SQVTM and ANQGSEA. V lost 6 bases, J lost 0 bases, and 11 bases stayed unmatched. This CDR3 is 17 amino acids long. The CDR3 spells CSVSGTGFPANTGELFF. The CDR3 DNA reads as TGCAGCGTGTCCGGGACAGGGTTCCCTGCGAACACCGGGGAGCTGTTTTTT.

The CDR3 sequence: CASIDSSYEQYF. CDR3 DNA sequence: TGCGCCAGCATCGACAGCTCCTACGAGCAGTACTTC. This chain links TRBV10-1 with TRBJ2-7; D possibly corresponds to TRBD1 (5 bases). From germline, CDR1 is WNHNN and CDR2 SYGVQD (reference sequence). The CDR3 extends over 12 amino acids. Deletions cut 7 bases from V and 0 bases from J, with 7 bases between.

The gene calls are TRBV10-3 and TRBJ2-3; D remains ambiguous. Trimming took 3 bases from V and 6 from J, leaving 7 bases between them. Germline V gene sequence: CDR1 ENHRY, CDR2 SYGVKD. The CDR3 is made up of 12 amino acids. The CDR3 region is CAISDSRDTQYF. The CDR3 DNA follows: TGTGCCATCAGTGACAGTAGGGATACGCAGTATTTT.

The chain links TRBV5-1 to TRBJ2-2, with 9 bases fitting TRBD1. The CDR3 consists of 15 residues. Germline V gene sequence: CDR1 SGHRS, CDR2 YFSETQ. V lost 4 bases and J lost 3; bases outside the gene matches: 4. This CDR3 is CASSARTGDTGELFF. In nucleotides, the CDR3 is TGCGCCAGCAGCGCCCGGACAGGGGACACCGGGGAGCTGTTTTTT.

The CDR3 is CASSPSVDTRPNEQFF. CDR3 DNA sequence: TGTGCCAGCAGCCCTAGTGTGGACACCCGACCCAATGAGCAGTTCTTC. V and J are TRBV7-3 and TRBJ2-1; maybe TRBD1 (5 bases). Trimming stripped 5 bases from V and 6 bases from J, with 20 bases between. CDR3 size: 16 residues. Per the germline V gene, CDR1 is SGHTA and CDR2 is FQGTGA.

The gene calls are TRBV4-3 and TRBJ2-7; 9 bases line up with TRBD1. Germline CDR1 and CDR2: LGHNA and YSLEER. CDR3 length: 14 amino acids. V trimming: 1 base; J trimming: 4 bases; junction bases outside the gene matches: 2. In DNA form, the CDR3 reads TGCGCCAGCAGCCAAGCGGACAGGGGATACGAGCAGTACTTC. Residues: CASSQADRGYEQYF.

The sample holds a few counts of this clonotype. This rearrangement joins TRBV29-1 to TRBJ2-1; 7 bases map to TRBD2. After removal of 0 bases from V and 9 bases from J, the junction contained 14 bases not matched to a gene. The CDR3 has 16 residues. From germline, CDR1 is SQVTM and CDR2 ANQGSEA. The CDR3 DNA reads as TGCAGCGTTGAAGATAGCGGGCTAGCAGGGAGGGGTGAGCAGTTCTTC. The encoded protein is CSVEDSGLAGRGEQFF.

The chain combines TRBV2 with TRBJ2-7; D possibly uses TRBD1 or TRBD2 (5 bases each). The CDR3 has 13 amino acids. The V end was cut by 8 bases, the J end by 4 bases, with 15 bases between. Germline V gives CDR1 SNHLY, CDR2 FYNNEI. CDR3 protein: CASRGAGLYEQYF. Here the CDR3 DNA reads TGTGCCAGCCGAGGGGCAGGGCTTTACGAGCAGTACTTC.